The 30 T cell receptor beta chains given below trace back to one sample, sequenced in a study of T cells in Graves' hyperthyroidism and ophthalmopathy. RNA transcripts were the template for amplifying TCR beta CDR3 regions. The TCR CDR3 first-round RT-PCR relied on the HTBI primer set. TCRdb redid the calling of the multiplex PCR reads with MiXCR, one entry per CDR3 protein. The top ten clones hold around half of a sample with 300,000 to 350,000 distinct CDR3 sequences, around 20% of them seen once. The specimen sequenced was blood. The receptor source for this set is a woman between 45 and 60 years old with Graves' hyperthyroidism.

This clonotype has more than one count but fewer than ten. The chain recombines TRBV10-3 with TRBJ1-1, with D uncertain. Trimming pared 5 bases from V and 0 bases from J, leaving 4 bases between. CDR1 is ENHRY, CDR2 SYGVKD, per germline. This CDR3 is 12 amino acids long. CDR3 loop: CAISQMNTEAFF. The CDR3 region has the DNA TGTGCCATCAGTCAGATGAACACTGAAGCTTTCTTT.

The V and J genes are TRBV20-1 and TRBJ1-5, with 7 bases matching TRBD1. The V gene end was trimmed by 0 bases and the J gene end by 1 base; junction bases not matched to a gene: 3. The CDR3 covers 15 residues. Germline V gene lookup returns CDR1 DFQATT and CDR2 SNEGSKA (reference sequence). CDR3 in amino acids: CSARDPGGSNQPQHF. The CDR3 region has the DNA TGCAGTGCTAGAGACCCAGGGGGGAGCAATCAGCCCCAGCATTTT.

The chain employs TRBV5-4 and TRBJ2-5; maybe TRBD2 (8 bases). Germline loops: CDR1 SGHNT, CDR2 YYREEE (reference sequence). The CDR3 has 15 residues. Trimming left V 3 bases short and J 4 bases short, with 16 bases between. The CDR3 loop reads CASSSGRGRGETQYF. The CDR3 DNA follows: TGTGCCAGCAGCTCCGGGAGGGGGCGAGGAGAGACCCAGTACTTC.

V gene TRBV24-1 combines with J gene TRBJ2-1; 12 bases are shared with TRBD2. Germline V gene lookup returns CDR1 KGHDR and CDR2 SFDVKD. After removal of 2 bases from V and 10 bases from J, the junction contained 5 bases not matched to a gene. The CDR3 extends over 15 amino acids. CDR3 bases: TGTGCCACCAGTGATTCGACTAGCGGGAGATGGGAGCAGTTCTTC. Protein product: CATSDSTSGRWEQFF.

The V and J genes are TRBV6-2 or TRBV6-3 and TRBJ2-1, with D possibly being TRBD1 or TRBD2 (5 bases each). There are 14 residues in the CDR3. Trimming pared 5 bases from V and 7 bases from J, leaving 15 bases between. CDR1 is MNHEY and CDR2 is SVGEGT in the germline V gene. CDR3 loop: CASSPRRGVNEQFF. For the CDR3, the DNA is TGTGCCAGCAGTCCGCGGAGAGGGGTAAATGAGCAGTTCTTC.

This clonotype has ten or more counts. The DNA of the CDR3 is TGTGCCAGCACCACGGGTCTCGGGGAGCTGTTTTTT. Its protein product is CASTTGLGELFF. This sequence joins TRBV12-3 or TRBV12-4 and TRBJ2-2; D uncertain. CDR3 length: 12 amino acids. The germline V and J ends were trimmed by 7 bases and 7 bases, with 10 bases remaining between them.

This clonotype has only a few counts. A much larger clone differs by one base, so this may be a read error. The chain carries TRBV12-3 or TRBV12-4 and TRBJ2-7; D possibly uses TRBD1 or TRBD2 (5 bases each). The CDR3 is made up of 17 amino acids. Trimming removed 5 bases from V and 1 base from J, with 21 bases in between. This CDR3 is CASSRGTTKGGSYEQYF. The CDR3 coding sequence is TGTGCCAGCAGTCGTGGGACCACGAAGGGTGGTTCCTACGAGCAGTACTTC.

This clonotype was recorded a few times. V usage is TRBV5-1 and J usage is TRBJ1-2, with TRBD1 matching 7 bases. After removal of 4 bases from V and 8 bases from J, the junction contained 11 bases not matched to a gene. Germline V gene data show CDR1 as SGHRS and CDR2 as YFSETQ. The length of the CDR3 is 14 residues. CDR3 nucleotides: TGCGCCAGCAGCCCAGGGGGACAGTCCGCCGGCTACACCTTC. It codes for CASSPGGQSAGYTF.

This clonotype appeared many times. The V call is TRBV9, the J call TRBJ1-1, with D unclear. V lost 4 bases and J 6 bases, leaving 16 bases between the germline ends. Germline V lookup: CDR1 SGDLS, CDR2 YYNGEE. This CDR3 is 14 amino acids long. The CDR3 is CASSSSGIRAEAFF. The CDR3 DNA is TGTGCCAGCAGCTCCTCGGGTATAAGGGCTGAAGCTTTCTTT. The whole variable domain, filled in from reference TRBV9 and TRBJ1-1, reads DSGVTQTPKHLITATGQRVTLRCSPRSGDLSVYWYQQSLDQGLQFLIQYYNGEERAKGNILERFSAQQFPDLHSELNLSSLELGDSALYFCASSSSGIRAEAFFGQGTRLTVV.

The chain joins TRBV6-1 to TRBJ1-5, with 8 bases lining up with TRBD1. The germline gives CDR1 MNHNS, CDR2 SASEGT. This CDR3 spans 17 amino acids. With 4 bases clipped from V and 5 bases from J, the junction kept 13 bases outside the gene matches. CDR3 amino acids: CASSGGQGEGWDQPQHF. CDR3 nucleotides: TGTGCCAGCAGTGGCGGACAGGGAGAAGGCTGGGATCAGCCCCAGCATTTT.

This clonotype was seen more than once but under ten times. V gene TRBV6-1 combines with J gene TRBJ1-1; 8 bases align to TRBD1. Trimming at V came to 6 bases and at J to 3 bases, leaving 6 bases not matched to a gene. Germline V gives CDR1 MNHNS, CDR2 SASEGT. The CDR3 has 14 amino acids. The CDR3 sequence is CASRIGQGDTEAFF. The CDR3 coding sequence is TGTGCCAGCAGGATAGGACAGGGCGACACTGAAGCTTTCTTT.

This chain connects TRBV6-1 to TRBJ2-1; 13 positions agree with TRBD2. Trimming took 5 bases from V and 1 from J; bases not matched to a gene: 8. The CDR3 consists of 18 residues. In germline, CDR1 is MNHNS, CDR2 SASEGT. CDR3 bases: TGTGCCAGCAGTTTGAGACTAGCGGGGGGCCTTTCCTACAATGAGCAGTTCTTC. This translates into CASSLRLAGGLSYNEQFF.

To note about this clonotype: One base away lies a much larger clone, so this may be a sequencing read error. The genes are TRBV5-6 and TRBJ2-7, with 8 bases that match TRBD1. Germline assignment: CDR1 SGHDT and CDR2 YYEEEE. The CDR3 consists of 14 residues. CDR3 DNA sequence: TGTGTCAGCTTCTCCGGGACAGGTCGCGAGAAGCAGTACTTC. Its protein is CVSFSGTGREKQYF.

The genes are TRBV20-1 and TRBJ1-5; 8 positions match TRBD1. Germline V gives CDR1 DFQATT, CDR2 SNEGSKA (reference sequence). The CDR3 has 14 amino acids. Germline trimming cut 5 bases from V and 3 bases from J; bases unmatched to any gene: 6. DNA for the CDR3: TGCAGTGCTTTCGACAGGGGCAACAATCAGCCCCAGCATTTT. Translation gives CSAFDRGNNQPQHF.

This clonotype was picked up many times. The chain is built from TRBV5-1 and TRBJ2-7; 8 nucleotides align to TRBD1. Germline values: CDR1 SGHRS, CDR2 YFSETQ. Trimming at V came to 3 bases and at J to 0 bases, leaving 5 bases not matched to a gene. The CDR3 spans 15 residues. The CDR3 DNA reads TGCGCCAGCAGCTCAACAGGGGGGCCCTCCTACGAGCAGTACTTC. Its protein product is CASSSTGGPSYEQYF.

This clonotype was counted ten times or more. The chain uses TRBV2 and TRBJ2-7; no clear D. This CDR3 comprises 13 residues. V was pared by 7 bases and J by 1 base, with 11 bases between. Germline assignment: CDR1 SNHLY and CDR2 FYNNEI. CDR3 sequence: CASKGDNSYEQYF. Written as DNA, the CDR3 is TGTGCCAGCAAGGGCGATAATTCCTACGAGCAGTACTTC.

The V gene is TRBV13, the J gene TRBJ1-1, with TRBD1 as a possible D gene (5 bases). The CDR3 covers 18 residues. Germline assignment: CDR1 PRHDT and CDR2 FYEKMQ (reference sequence). Trimming shortened V by 5 bases and J by 2 bases, and 24 bases separated the two germline ends. The CDR3 loop reads CASSPQPGKGLLNTEAFF. The CDR3 DNA reads TGTGCCAGCAGCCCCCAGCCAGGGAAAGGGCTCCTAAACACTGAAGCTTTCTTT.

In this sample, this clonotype turned up a few times. This sequence joins TRBV6-2 or TRBV6-3 and TRBJ2-3; D is possibly TRBD1 (6 bases). The CDR3 sequence is 14 residues long. Germline V CDR1 and CDR2: MNHEY, SVGEGT. V shed 2 bases and J shed 3 bases, with 9 bases lying between them. The CDR3, as DNA: TGTGCCAGCAGTTACGGCCAGGGGACAGATACGCAGTATTTT. Amino acid sequence: CASSYGQGTDTQYF.

J is TRBJ1-4 and V is TRBV25-1; the D gene is possibly TRBD1 (5 bases). Germline V CDR1 and CDR2: MGHDK, SYGVNS. Trimming stripped 5 bases from V and 7 bases from J, with 17 bases between. This CDR3 spans 15 amino acids. CDR3 sequence (DNA): TGTGCCAGCAGTCGAAGTTGGGGGGGACGTGAAAAACTGTTTTTT. Its translation: CASSRSWGGREKLFF.

This clonotype was found many times. The V gene is TRBV2, the J gene TRBJ1-2; D unclear. The CDR3 length is 14 residues. Trimming took off 4 bases at V and 4 bases at J, with 13 bases between the two ends. Germline V gene lookup returns CDR1 SNHLY and CDR2 FYNNEI. CDR3 sequence reads: CASSVLQPSYGYTF. The CDR3 coding sequence is TGTGCCAGCAGTGTATTACAGCCCTCCTATGGCTACACCTTC.

The chain employs TRBV12-3 or TRBV12-4 and TRBJ1-1; D possibly corresponds to TRBD1 (5 bases). The CDR3 spans 14 residues. The V end was cut by 7 bases, the J end by 3 bases, with 15 bases between. The CDR3 region has the DNA TGTGCCAGCACCCTCTCTGGGGGAGACACTGAAGCTTTCTTT. Translation gives CASTLSGGDTEAFF.

This clonotype has ten or more counts. The chain combines TRBV20-1 with TRBJ2-7; a weak D match, TRBD2 (6 bases). V was clipped by 0 bases and J by 6 bases, with 12 bases between them. This CDR3 is 13 amino acids long. From germline, CDR1 is DFQATT and CDR2 SNEGSKA (reference sequence). CDR3 amino acids: CSAREGGAREQYF. In nucleotides, the CDR3 is TGCAGTGCTAGAGAAGGAGGGGCGCGCGAGCAGTACTTC.

The chain is built from TRBV20-1 and TRBJ2-5; 9 nucleotides match TRBD2. TRBJ2-1 matches the DNA end more closely, so the J call is doubtful. The CDR3 totals 9 residues. Germline CDR1 reads DFQATT; CDR2 reads SNEGSKA (reference sequence). The chain's CDR3 is CSPGTSQFF. In DNA, the CDR3 is TGCAGTCCCGGGACTAGCCAGTTCTTC.

The V gene is TRBV2, the J gene TRBJ2-4; D not resolved. The CDR3 extends over 14 amino acids. Germline CDR1 and CDR2: SNHLY and FYNNEI. V was clipped by 7 bases and J by 1 base, with 11 bases between them. CDR3 in DNA: TGTGCCAGCAACAACGCCAACGCCAAAAACATTCAGTACTTC. Encoded protein: CASNNANAKNIQYF.

This clonotype was seen many times. DNA for the CDR3: TGTGCCAGCAGCGAGACAGGGGGGGACATTCAGTACTTC. This encodes CASSETGGDIQYF. J is TRBJ2-4 and V is TRBV2; 9 bases are shared with TRBD1. V was clipped by 6 bases and J by 8 bases; unmatched bases: 5. Per germline, CDR1 SNHLY and CDR2 FYNNEI. The CDR3 contains 13 residues.

The gene calls are TRBV7-7 and TRBJ2-1, with 9 bases matching TRBD2. Germline values: CDR1 SSHAT, CDR2 FNYEAQ (reference sequence). Unmatched junction bases numbered 8, after V lost 5 bases and J lost 3 bases. The CDR3 runs 16 residues. CDR3 sequence reads: CASSTGTSLHYNEQFF. The CDR3 DNA is TGTGCCAGCAGCACCGGGACTAGCTTACACTACAATGAGCAGTTCTTC.

V usage is TRBV29-1 and J usage is TRBJ2-7; D gene ambiguous. The CDR3 has 12 residues. CDR1 is SQVTM, CDR2 ANQGSEA, per germline. V gave up 3 bases and J gave up 3 bases, with 9 bases separating them. This CDR3 is CSVDTESYEQYF. The CDR3 nucleotides are TGCAGCGTTGATACGGAGAGCTACGAGCAGTACTTC.

There are a few counts of this clonotype. The rearrangement joins TRBV7-9 to TRBJ2-3, with D unclear. There are 13 residues in the CDR3. Trimming shortened V by 0 bases and J by 4 bases, and 5 bases separated the two germline ends. The V gene's germline CDR1 is SEHNR and CDR2 FQNEAQ (reference sequence). This CDR3 reads CASSLASPDTQYF. The DNA for the CDR3 is TGTGCCAGCAGCTTAGCAAGCCCAGATACGCAGTATTTT.

This clonotype showed up many times. V gene TRBV11-3 combines with J gene TRBJ2-1; TRBD1 agrees at 9 bases. Trimming removed 5 bases from V and 7 bases from J; junction bases left unmatched: 3. Germline assignment: CDR1 SGHNT and CDR2 YENEEA. There are 13 residues in the CDR3. CDR3 loop: CASSRDRVNEQFF. CDR3 coding DNA: TGTGCCAGCAGCAGGGACAGGGTAAATGAGCAGTTCTTC.

This clonotype was picked up many times. This chain connects TRBV28 to TRBJ1-2; 8 bases agree with TRBD1. V lost 3 bases, J lost 4 bases, and 4 bases stayed unmatched. The CDR3 is 14 residues long. Per germline, CDR1 MDHEN and CDR2 SYDVKM. CDR3: CASSLTTGGYGYTF. Here the CDR3 DNA reads TGTGCCAGCAGTTTGACAACAGGGGGCTATGGCTACACCTTC.